The 8 T cell receptor beta chains in this list originate from one sample, sequenced in a study of early T cells in non-severe SARS-CoV-2 infection (dated by TCRdb to the early 2020s). The library was generated by 5' RACE. The data were produced on a NextSeq 500. The public reads were reprocessed in TCRdb via fastp at Q25 and MiXCR, keeping in-frame beta chains. Entries that share a CDR3 protein sequence are merged under the most common genes and DNA. Recorded for this sample are about 11,000 distinct CDR3 sequences; 4% to 5.5% of them occurred a single time. Of the sample, 9.9% is held by the ten largest clones. The sample was whole blood. Every receptor here comes from an adult who was a healthcare worker with PCR-confirmed SARS-CoV-2 infection or an uninfected control (not recorded which).

At least ten counts were recorded for this clonotype. The chain carries TRBV19 and TRBJ2-7, with D unresolved. This CDR3 has 12 residues. Germline loops: CDR1 LNHDA, CDR2 SQIVND (reference sequence). V was trimmed by 5 bases and J by 5 bases, leaving 10 bases between them. This CDR3 reads CASSLVGNEQYF. The CDR3 DNA reads TGTGCCAGTAGTCTCGTGGGGAACGAGCAGTACTTC.

By sample share, this clonotype is medium-sized. The chain combines TRBV4-3 with TRBJ2-3; D unresolved. Trimming cost V 1 base and J 5 bases, with 4 bases left between them. Per germline, CDR1 LGHNA and CDR2 YSLEER. This CDR3 spans 12 amino acids. The CDR3 bases are TGCGCCAGCAGCCAAGGAAGAGATACGCAGTATTTT. Translated: CASSQGRDTQYF.

This clonotype was counted many times. The V call is TRBV7-6, the J call TRBJ1-1, with unresolved D. Trimming took off 6 bases at V and 1 base at J, with 12 bases between the two ends. The CDR3 loop spans 14 amino acids. Germline V gene lookup returns CDR1 SGHVS and CDR2 FNYEAQ. The chain's CDR3 is CASRRKGRNTEAFF. The CDR3 bases are TGTGCCAGCAGACGAAAAGGACGGAACACTGAAGCTTTCTTT.

By share of the sample, this clonotype is medium-sized. J is TRBJ1-1 and V is TRBV19, with D uncertain. Trimming left V 7 bases short and J 2 bases short, with 14 bases between. Germline V gene data show CDR1 as LNHDA and CDR2 as SQIVND (reference sequence). The CDR3 totals 14 residues. The CDR3 loop reads CASKISTANTEAFF. The CDR3, as DNA: TGTGCCAGTAAGATCTCGACGGCTAACACTGAAGCTTTCTTT.

The J gene is TRBJ2-7, the V gene TRBV7-6; D remains ambiguous. Trimming removed 5 bases from V and 0 bases from J, with 14 bases in between. Germline V gene sequence: CDR1 SGHVS, CDR2 FNYEAQ. The CDR3 is made up of 15 amino acids. The CDR3 DNA reads TGTGCCAGCAGCCTATACGACGGGCGCTCCTACGAGCAGTACTTC. This encodes CASSLYDGRSYEQYF. Using reference TRBV7-6 and TRBJ2-7 for the parts outside the CDR3, the full variable domain is GAGVSQSPRYKVTKRGQDVALRCDPISGHVSLYWYRQALGQGPEFLTYFNYEAQQDKSGLPNDRFSAERPEGSISTLTIQRTEQRDSAMYRCASSLYDGRSYEQYFGPGTRLTVT.

This clonotype showed up many times. The chain uses TRBV12-3 or TRBV12-4 and TRBJ1-2, with 11 nucleotides matching TRBD1. V shed 7 bases, J shed 5 bases, and the junction held 6 bases outside the gene matches. The CDR3 extends over 14 amino acids. CDR3 protein: CASNQDRGPYGYTF. Here the CDR3 DNA reads TGTGCCAGCAACCAGGACAGGGGGCCTTATGGCTACACCTTC.

The table lists this clonotype with a few counts. This chain uses TRBV30 with TRBJ2-6; D call uncertain. The CDR3 contains 13 residues. V was cut by 4 bases and J by 2 bases, with 6 bases left in between. Germline CDR1 and CDR2: GTSNPN and SVGIG (reference sequence). The CDR3 sequence: CAWTPAGANVLTF. The CDR3 DNA reads as TGTGCCTGGACCCCAGCTGGGGCCAACGTCCTGACTTTC.

This clonotype was seen more than once but under ten times. This chain connects TRBV7-2 to TRBJ2-3; tentatively, D is TRBD1 (6 bases). The ends were cut back, 3 bases at V and 4 bases at J, with 8 bases in the middle. CDR3 size: 13 residues. Germline-derived CDR1 and CDR2 are SGHTA and FQGNSA. This CDR3 reads CASSLSGADTQYF. CDR3 in DNA: TGTGCCAGCAGCTTGTCAGGGGCAGATACGCAGTATTTT.